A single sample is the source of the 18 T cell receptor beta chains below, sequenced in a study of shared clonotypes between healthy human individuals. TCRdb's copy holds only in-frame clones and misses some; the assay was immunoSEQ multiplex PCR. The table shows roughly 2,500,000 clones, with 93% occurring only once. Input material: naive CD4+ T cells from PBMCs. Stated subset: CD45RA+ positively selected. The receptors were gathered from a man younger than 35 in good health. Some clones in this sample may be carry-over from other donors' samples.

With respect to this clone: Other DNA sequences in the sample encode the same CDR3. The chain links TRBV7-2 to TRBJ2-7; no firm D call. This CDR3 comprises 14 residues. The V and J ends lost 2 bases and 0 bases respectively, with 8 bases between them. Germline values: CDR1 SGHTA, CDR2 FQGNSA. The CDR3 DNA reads TGTGCCAGCAGCTTATCACGGGCCTCCTACGAGCAGTACTTC. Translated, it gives CASSLSRASYEQYF.

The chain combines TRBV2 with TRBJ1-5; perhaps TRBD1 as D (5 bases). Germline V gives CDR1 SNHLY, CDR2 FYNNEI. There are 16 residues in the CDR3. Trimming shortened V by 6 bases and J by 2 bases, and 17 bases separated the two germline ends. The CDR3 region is CASSDPGGGGNQPQHF. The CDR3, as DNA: TGTGCCAGCAGCGACCCCGGTGGAGGGGGCAATCAGCCCCAGCATTTT.

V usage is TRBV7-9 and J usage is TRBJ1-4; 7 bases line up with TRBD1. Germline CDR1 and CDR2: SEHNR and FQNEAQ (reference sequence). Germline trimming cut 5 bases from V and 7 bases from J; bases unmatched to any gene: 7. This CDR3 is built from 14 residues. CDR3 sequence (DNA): TGTGCCAGCAGCCTAAACGACAGGGCTGAAAAACTGTTTTTT. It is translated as CASSLNDRAEKLFF.

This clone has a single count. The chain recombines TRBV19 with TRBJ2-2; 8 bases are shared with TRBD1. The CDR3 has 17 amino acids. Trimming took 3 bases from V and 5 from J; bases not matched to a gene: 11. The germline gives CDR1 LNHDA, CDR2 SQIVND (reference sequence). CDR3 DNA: TGTGCCAGTAGTATCAGAGGAGTGGACAGGGTGACCGGGGAGCTGTTTTTT. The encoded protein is CASSIRGVDRVTGELFF.

The CDR3 loop is CASSQDGLRGVRGETQYF. The CDR3 DNA follows: TGCGCCAGCAGCCAAGATGGACTCAGGGGCGTCCGGGGGGAGACCCAGTACTTC. The V gene is TRBV4-1, the J gene TRBJ2-5, with D perhaps matching TRBD1 or TRBD2 (6 bases each). Germline V lookup: CDR1 MGHRA, CDR2 YSYEKL. The V end was cut by 0 bases, the J end by 5 bases, with 22 bases between. The CDR3 loop spans 18 amino acids.

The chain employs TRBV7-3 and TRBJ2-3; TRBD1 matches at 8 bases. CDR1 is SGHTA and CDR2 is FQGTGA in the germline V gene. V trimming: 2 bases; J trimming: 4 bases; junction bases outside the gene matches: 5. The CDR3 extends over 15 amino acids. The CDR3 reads CASSLRPDRADTQYF. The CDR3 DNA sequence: TGTGCCAGCAGCTTACGTCCGGACAGGGCAGATACGCAGTATTTT.

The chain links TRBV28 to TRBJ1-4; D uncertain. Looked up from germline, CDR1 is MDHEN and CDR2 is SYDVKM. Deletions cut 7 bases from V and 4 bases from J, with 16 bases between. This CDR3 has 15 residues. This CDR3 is CASTPIRHLNEKLFF. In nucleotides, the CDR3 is TGTGCCAGCACCCCGATCCGGCATCTTAATGAAAAACTGTTTTTT.

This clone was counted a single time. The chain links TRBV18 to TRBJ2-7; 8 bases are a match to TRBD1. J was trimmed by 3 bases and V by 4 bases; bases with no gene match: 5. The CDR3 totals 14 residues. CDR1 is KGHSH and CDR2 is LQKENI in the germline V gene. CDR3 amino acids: CASSQDRVFYEQYF. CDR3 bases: TGTGCCAGCTCACAGGACAGGGTCTTCTACGAGCAGTACTTC.

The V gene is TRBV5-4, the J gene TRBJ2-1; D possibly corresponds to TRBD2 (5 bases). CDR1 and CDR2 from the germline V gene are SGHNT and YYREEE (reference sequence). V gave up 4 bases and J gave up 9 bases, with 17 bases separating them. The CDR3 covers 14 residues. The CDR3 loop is CASSLPQRGSEQFF. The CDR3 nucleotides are TGTGCCAGCAGCCTGCCCCAAAGAGGGAGTGAGCAGTTCTTC.

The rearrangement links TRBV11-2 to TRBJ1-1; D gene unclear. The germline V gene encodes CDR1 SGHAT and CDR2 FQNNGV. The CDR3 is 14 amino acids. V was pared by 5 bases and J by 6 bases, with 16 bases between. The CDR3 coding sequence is TGTGCCAGCAGCCAAGTTCGGGGTGTGGCTGAAGCTTTCTTT. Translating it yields CASSQVRGVAEAFF.

The DNA of the CDR3 is TGTGCCAGCAGCCCGGGGACTAGCGGGAAAGCCCGTTCGAACACCGGGGAGCTGTTTTTT. This translates into CASSPGTSGKARSNTGELFF. V and J are TRBV11-3 and TRBJ2-2; TRBD2 agrees at 13 bases. The CDR3 extends over 20 amino acids. Unmatched junction bases numbered 12, after V lost 5 bases and J lost 0 bases. CDR1 and CDR2 from the germline V gene are SGHNT and YENEEA.

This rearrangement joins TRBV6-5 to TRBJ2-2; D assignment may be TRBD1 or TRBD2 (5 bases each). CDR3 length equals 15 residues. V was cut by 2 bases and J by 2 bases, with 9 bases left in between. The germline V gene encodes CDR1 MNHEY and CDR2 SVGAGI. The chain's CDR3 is CASSYGGFNTGELFF. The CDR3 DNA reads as TGTGCCAGCAGTTACGGGGGTTTCAACACCGGGGAGCTGTTTTTT.

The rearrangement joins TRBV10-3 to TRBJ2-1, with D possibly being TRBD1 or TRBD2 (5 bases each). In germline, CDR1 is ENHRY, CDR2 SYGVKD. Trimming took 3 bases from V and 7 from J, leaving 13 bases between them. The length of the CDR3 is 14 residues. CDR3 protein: CAISDLAGRNEQFF. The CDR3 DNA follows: TGTGCCATCAGTGACCTGGCAGGGAGAAATGAGCAGTTCTTC.

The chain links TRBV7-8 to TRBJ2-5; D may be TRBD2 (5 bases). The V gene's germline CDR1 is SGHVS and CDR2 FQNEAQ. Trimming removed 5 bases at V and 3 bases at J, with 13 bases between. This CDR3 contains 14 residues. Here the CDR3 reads CASSPRRSKETQYF. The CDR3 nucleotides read TGTGCCAGCAGCCCCAGGAGGAGTAAAGAGACCCAGTACTTC.

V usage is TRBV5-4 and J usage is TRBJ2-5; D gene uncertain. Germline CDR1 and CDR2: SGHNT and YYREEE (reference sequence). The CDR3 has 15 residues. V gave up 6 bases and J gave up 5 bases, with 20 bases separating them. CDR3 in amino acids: CASTILSRAPETQYF. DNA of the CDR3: TGTGCCAGCACCATTCTATCGCGAGCCCCGGAGACCCAGTACTTC.

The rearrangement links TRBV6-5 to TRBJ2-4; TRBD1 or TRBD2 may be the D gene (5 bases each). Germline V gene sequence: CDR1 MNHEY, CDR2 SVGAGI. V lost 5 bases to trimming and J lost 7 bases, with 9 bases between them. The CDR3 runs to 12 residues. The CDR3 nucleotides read TGTGCCAGCAGTGGGGACCTCAACATTCAGTACTTC. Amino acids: CASSGDLNIQYF.

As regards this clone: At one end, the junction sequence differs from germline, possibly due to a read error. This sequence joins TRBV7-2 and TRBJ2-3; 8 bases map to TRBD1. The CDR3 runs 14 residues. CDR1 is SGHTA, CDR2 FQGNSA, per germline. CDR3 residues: CASTRDRGFDTQYF. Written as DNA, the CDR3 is TGTGCAAGCACCCGAGACAGGGGTTTCGATACGCAGTATTTT.

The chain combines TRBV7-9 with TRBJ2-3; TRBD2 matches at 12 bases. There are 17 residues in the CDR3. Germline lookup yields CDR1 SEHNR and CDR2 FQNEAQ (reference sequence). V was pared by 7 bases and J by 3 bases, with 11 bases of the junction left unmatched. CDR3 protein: CASTNPGTSGPTDTQYF. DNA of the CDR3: TGTGCCAGCACCAATCCCGGGACTAGCGGGCCGACAGATACGCAGTATTTT.